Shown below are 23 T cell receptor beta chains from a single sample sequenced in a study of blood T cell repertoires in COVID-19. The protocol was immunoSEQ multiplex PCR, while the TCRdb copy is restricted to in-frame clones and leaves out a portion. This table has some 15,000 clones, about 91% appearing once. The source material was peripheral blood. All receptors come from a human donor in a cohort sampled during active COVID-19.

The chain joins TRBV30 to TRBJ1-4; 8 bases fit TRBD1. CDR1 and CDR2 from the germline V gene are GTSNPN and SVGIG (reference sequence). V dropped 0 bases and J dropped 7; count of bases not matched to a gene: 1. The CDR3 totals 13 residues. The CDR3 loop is CAWSVQGGEKLFF. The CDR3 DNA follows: TGTGCCTGGAGTGTACAGGGGGGTGAAAAACTGTTTTTT.

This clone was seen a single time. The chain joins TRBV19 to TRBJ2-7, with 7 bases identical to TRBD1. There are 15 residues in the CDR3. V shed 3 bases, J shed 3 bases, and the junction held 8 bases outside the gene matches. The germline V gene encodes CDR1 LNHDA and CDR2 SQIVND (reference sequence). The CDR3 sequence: CASSMGIGTVYEQYF. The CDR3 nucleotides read TGTGCCAGTAGTATGGGAATAGGGACAGTCTACGAGCAGTACTTC.

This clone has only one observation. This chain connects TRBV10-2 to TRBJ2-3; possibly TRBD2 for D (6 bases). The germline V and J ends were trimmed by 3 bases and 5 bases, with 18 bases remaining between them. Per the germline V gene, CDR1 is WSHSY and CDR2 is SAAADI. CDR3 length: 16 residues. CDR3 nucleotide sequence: TGCGCCAGCAGTGAACCAACTAGCAGTTCAGAAGATACGCAGTATTTT. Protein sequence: CASSEPTSSSEDTQYF.

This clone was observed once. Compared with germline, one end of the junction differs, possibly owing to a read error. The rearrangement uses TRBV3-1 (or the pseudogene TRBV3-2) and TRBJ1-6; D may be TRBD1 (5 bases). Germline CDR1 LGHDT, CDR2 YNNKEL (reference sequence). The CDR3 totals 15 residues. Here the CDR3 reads CASSQGQGYYSPLHF. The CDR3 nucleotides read TGTGCCAGCAGCCAAGGGCAGGGCTATTATTCACCCCTCCACTTT.

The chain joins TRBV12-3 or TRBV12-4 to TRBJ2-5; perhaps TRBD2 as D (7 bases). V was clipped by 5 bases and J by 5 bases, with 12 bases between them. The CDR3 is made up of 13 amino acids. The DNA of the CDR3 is TGTGCCAGCAGTGGGAGGGGGAGGGAGACCCAGTACTTC. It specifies CASSGRGRETQYF.

CDR3 residues: CSVQGVQNTEAFF. The DNA for the CDR3 is TGCAGCGTGCAGGGGGTACAGAACACTGAAGCTTTCTTT. J is TRBJ1-1 and V is TRBV29-1; TRBD1 matches at 7 bases. Germline CDR1 and CDR2: SQVTM and ANQGSEA. Trimming at V came to 6 bases and at J to 1 base, leaving 5 bases not matched to a gene. The CDR3 is 13 amino acids.

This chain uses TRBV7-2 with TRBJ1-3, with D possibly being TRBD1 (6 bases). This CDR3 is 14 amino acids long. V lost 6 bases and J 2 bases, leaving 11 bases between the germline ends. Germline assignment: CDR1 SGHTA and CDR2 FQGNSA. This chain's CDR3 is CASSLTGPGNTIYF. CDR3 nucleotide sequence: TGTGCCAGCAGTCTGACAGGTCCTGGAAACACCATATATTTT.

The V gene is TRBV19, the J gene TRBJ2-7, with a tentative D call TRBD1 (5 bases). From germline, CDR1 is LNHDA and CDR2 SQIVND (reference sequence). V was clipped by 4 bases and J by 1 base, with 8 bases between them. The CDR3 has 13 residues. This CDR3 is CASSKTESYEQYF. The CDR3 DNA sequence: TGTGCCAGTAGTAAGACAGAATCCTACGAGCAGTACTTC.

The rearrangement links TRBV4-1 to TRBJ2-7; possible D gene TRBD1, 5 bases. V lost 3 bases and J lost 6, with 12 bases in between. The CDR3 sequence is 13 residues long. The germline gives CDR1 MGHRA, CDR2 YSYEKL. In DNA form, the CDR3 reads TGCGCCAGCAGCCATCAAGGGGCTTTCGAGCAGTACTTC. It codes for CASSHQGAFEQYF.

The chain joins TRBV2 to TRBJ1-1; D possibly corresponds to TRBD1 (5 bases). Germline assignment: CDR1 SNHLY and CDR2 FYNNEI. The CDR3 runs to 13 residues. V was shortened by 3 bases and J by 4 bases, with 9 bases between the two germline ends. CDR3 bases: TGTGCCAGCAGTGAGGAACAGGTCACTGAAGCTTTCTTT. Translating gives CASSEEQVTEAFF.

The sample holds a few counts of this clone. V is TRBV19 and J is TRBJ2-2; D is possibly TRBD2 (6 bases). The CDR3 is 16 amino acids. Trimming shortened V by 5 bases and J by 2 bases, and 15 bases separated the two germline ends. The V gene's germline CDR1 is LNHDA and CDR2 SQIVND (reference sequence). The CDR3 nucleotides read TGTGCCAGTAGTTCGGCGGGACGTATCAACACCGGGGAGCTGTTTTTT. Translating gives CASSSAGRINTGELFF.

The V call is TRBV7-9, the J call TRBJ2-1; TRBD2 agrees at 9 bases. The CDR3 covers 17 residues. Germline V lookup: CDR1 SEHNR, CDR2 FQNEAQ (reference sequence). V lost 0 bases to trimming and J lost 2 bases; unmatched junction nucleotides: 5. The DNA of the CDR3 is TGTGCCAGCAGCTTAGCGGAGGGACTAGCAACCTACAATGAGCAGTTCTTC. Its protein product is CASSLAEGLATYNEQFF.

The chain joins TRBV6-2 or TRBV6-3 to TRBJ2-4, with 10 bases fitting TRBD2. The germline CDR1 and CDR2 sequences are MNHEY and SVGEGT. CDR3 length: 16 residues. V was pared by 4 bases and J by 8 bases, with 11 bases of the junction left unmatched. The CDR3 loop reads CASSSSGAGGQYIQYF. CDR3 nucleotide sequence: TGTGCCAGCAGTTCTTCAGGAGCGGGGGGGCAATACATTCAGTACTTC.

The CDR3 reads CASSPGGTYNSPLHF. In nucleotides, the CDR3 is TGTGCCAGCAGTCCAGGGGGCACCTATAATTCACCCCTCCACTTT. V usage is TRBV4-2 and J usage is TRBJ1-6; 8 bases agree with TRBD1. This CDR3 contains 15 residues. J lost 2 bases, V lost 6 bases, and 3 bases had no gene match. Germline assignment: CDR1 LGHNA and CDR2 YNFKEQ.

CDR3 sequence (DNA): TGTGCCAGCAGCTTGATGGTGACTAGCGGGGGGGGTGAGCAGTTCTTC. Translating it yields CASSLMVTSGGGEQFF. The chain recombines TRBV5-4 with TRBJ2-1; 14 nucleotides line up with TRBD2. CDR3 length: 16 residues. The ends lost 1 base at V and 9 bases at J; junction bases unmatched: 6. Germline V gene sequence: CDR1 SGHNT, CDR2 YYREEE (reference sequence).

The DNA of the CDR3 is TGTGCCAGTAGTATAGGTACGGGGGTGAACACTGAAGCTTTCTTT. This codes for CASSIGTGVNTEAFF. This chain links TRBV19 with TRBJ1-1; D possibly corresponds to TRBD1 (5 bases). Germline CDR1 and CDR2: LNHDA and SQIVND (reference sequence). This CDR3 region has 15 residues. Trimming removed 1 base at V and 0 bases at J, with 9 bases between.

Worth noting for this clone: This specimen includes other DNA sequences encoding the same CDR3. The CDR3 region is CASSIVGGTEAFF. CDR3 DNA: TGTGCCAGTAGTATAGTGGGGGGGACTGAAGCTTTCTTT. This chain connects TRBV19 to TRBJ1-1; D is perhaps TRBD1 (5 bases). The CDR3 loop spans 13 amino acids. The germline V and J ends were trimmed by 1 base and 5 bases, with 8 bases remaining between them. The germline V gene has CDR1 LNHDA and CDR2 SQIVND (reference sequence).

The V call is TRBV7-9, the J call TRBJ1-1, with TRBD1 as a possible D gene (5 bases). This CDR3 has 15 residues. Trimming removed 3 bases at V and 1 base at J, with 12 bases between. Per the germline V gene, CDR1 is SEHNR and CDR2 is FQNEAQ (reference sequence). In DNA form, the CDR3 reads TGTGCCAGCAGCTTGCGGCAGGACAAGAACACTGAAGCTTTCTTT. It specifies CASSLRQDKNTEAFF.

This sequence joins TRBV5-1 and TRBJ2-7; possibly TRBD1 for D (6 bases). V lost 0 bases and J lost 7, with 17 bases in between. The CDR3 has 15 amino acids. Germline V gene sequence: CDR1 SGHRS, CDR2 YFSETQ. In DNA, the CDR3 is TGCGCCAGCAGCTTGGGTCTGGGGGCGTATGAAGAGCAGTACTTC. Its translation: CASSLGLGAYEEQYF.

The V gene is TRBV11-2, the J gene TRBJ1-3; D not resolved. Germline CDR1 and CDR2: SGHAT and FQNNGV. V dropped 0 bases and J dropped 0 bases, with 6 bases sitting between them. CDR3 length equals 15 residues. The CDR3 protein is CASSLDPVSGNTIYF. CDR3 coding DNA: TGTGCCAGCAGCTTAGATCCCGTCTCTGGAAACACCATATATTTT. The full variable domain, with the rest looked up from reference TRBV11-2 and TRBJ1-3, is EAGVAQSPRYKIIEKRQSVAFWCNPISGHATLYWYQQILGQGPKLLIQFQNNGVVDDSQLPKDRFSAERLKGVDSTLKIQPAKLEDSAVYLCASSLDPVSGNTIYFGEGSWLTVV.

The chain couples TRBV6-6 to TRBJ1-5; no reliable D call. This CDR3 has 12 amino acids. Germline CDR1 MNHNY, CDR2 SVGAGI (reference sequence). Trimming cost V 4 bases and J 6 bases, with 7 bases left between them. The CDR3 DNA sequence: TGTGCCAGCAGTTCCTTAGCTCAGCCCCAGCATTTT. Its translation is CASSSLAQPQHF.

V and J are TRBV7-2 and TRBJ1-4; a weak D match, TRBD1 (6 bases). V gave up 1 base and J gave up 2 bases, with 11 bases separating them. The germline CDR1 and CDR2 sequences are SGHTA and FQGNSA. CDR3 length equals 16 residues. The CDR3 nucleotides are TGTGCCAGCAGCTTAGACAGGGTTCCGACTAATGAAAAACTGTTTTTT. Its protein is CASSLDRVPTNEKLFF.

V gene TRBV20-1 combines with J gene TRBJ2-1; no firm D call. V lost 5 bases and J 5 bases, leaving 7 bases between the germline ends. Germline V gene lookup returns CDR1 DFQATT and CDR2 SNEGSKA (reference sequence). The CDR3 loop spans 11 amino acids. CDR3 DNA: TGCAGTGCTCGCCTAGACAATGAGCAGTTCTTC. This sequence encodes CSARLDNEQFF.